This is a list of T cell receptor beta chains from one sample in a study of CD8+ T cells in alopecia areata. Measured with immunoSEQ multiplex PCR; TCRdb has only the in-frame clones, and not every one. The sample lists 170,000 or so clones; 50% to 60% were seen once. Sequenced here: CD4+ T cells sorted from blood, sampled at week 0. Receptors were obtained from a human donor with alopecia areata. Each CDR3 is given with its conserved first and last residue. D genes are given only for firm matches. Expanded clones get a size class; other rows say once, few or many, or leave the size out.

>TRBJ1-1|TRBV4-2|.|.
CASSQDTMMNTEAFF
TGTGCCAGCAGCCAAGACACCATGATGAACACTGAAGCTTTCTTT
>TRBJ2-7|TRBV7-2|TRBD2|.
CASSLGGGGEQYF
TGTGCCAGCAGCTTAGGCGGGGGAGGCGAGCAGTACTTC
>TRBJ1-2|TRBV27|TRBD1|few
CATSFLGQGANGYTF
TGTGCCACCTCCTTCCTGGGACAGGGGGCAAATGGCTACACCTTC
>TRBJ1-5|TRBV5-1|.|few
CASSPTGSFQPQHF
TGCGCCAGCAGCCCTACAGGTTCCTTTCAGCCCCAGCATTTT
>TRBJ2-5|TRBV29-1|.|.
CSVAHQETQYF
TGCAGCGTTGCACACCAAGAGACCCAGTACTTC
>TRBJ1-2|TRBV30|TRBD1|.
CAWSVLGQGESYGYTF
TGTGCCTGGAGTGTATTAGGACAGGGGGAGAGCTATGGCTACACCTTC
>TRBJ2-3|TRBV29-1|.|few
CSAARGPADTQYF
TGCAGCGCGGCGCGGGGGCCGGCAGATACGCAGTATTTT
>TRBJ1-3|TRBV30|.|few
CAWTGSGNTIYF
TGTGCCTGGACAGGGTCTGGAAACACCATATATTTT
>TRBJ1-1|TRBV7-9|.|.
CASKKGLSMNTEAFF
TGTGCCAGCAAAAAGGGCTTATCGATGAACACTGAAGCTTTCTTT
>TRBJ1-2|TRBV15|TRBD1|.
CATSRAETGVDGYTF
TGTGCCACCAGCAGAGCAGAAACAGGGGTAGATGGCTACACCTTC
>TRBJ2-2|TRBV6-5|.|.
CASSYEGANTGELFF
TGTGCCAGCAGTTATGAGGGCGCGAACACCGGGGAGCTGTTTTTT
>TRBJ1-1|TRBV2|TRBD1|.
CASSENRDSEAFF
TGTGCCAGCAGTGAAAACCGGGACAGTGAAGCTTTCTTT
>TRBJ2-7|TRBV11-1|.|few
CASSLQGYEQYF
TGTGCCAGCAGCCTACAGGGTTACGAGCAGTACTTC
>TRBJ2-7|TRBV11-2|TRBD1|.
CAGSEDRVYEQYF
TGTGCCGGCAGCGAGGACAGGGTGTACGAGCAGTACTTC
>TRBJ1-3|TRBV2|.|.
CASEEGSGNTIYF
TGTGCCAGCGAAGAGGGCTCTGGAAACACCATATATTTT
>TRBJ2-1|TRBV5-6|.|few
CASSLSGTAEQFF
TGTGCCAGCAGCTTGTCCGGGACGGCTGAGCAGTTCTTC
>TRBJ1-3|TRBV7-2|.|.
CASSFGPAPGNTIYF
TGTGCCAGCAGCTTCGGACCGGCCCCTGGAAACACCATATATTTT
>TRBJ1-1|TRBV29-1|.|few
CSAVERRNTEAFF
TGCAGCGCCGTAGAAAGGAGGAACACTGAAGCTTTCTTT
>TRBJ2-3|TRBV10-3|.|.
CAISLSLNTDTQYF
TGTGCCATCAGTCTGTCTCTAAATACAGATACGCAGTATTTT
>TRBJ2-1|TRBV29-1|.|.
CSVAGEGQGAFEQFF
TGCAGCGTTGCGGGGGAGGGCCAGGGGGCGTTTGAGCAGTTCTTC
>TRBJ2-5|TRBV18|.|.
CASSTVQAETQYF
TGTGCCAGCTCAACCGTTCAGGCAGAGACCCAGTACTTC
>TRBJ2-1|TRBV5-1|.|few
CASSIGQNSYNEQFF
TGCGCCAGCAGCATCGGACAGAACTCCTACAATGAGCAGTTCTTC
>TRBJ1-2|TRBV5-1|.|.
CASSQDILNYGYTF
TGCGCCAGCAGCCAGGACATTTTGAACTATGGCTACACCTTC
>TRBJ1-2|TRBV29-1|.|.
CSVALDGYTF
TGCAGCGTTGCGCTTGATGGCTACACCTTC
>TRBJ2-7|TRBV29-1|.|.
CSVDSAGRGEQYF
TGCAGCGTTGATTCGGCAGGGCGAGGGGAGCAGTACTTC
>TRBJ2-1|TRBV29-1|.|few
CSALRGGTRFF
TGCAGCGCCCTGAGAGGCGGCACGAGGTTCTTC
>TRBJ1-1|TRBV7-9|.|.
CASSFDGHLNTEAFF
TGTGCCAGCAGCTTCGATGGACACTTGAACACTGAAGCTTTCTTT
>TRBJ2-2|TRBV5-6|.|.
CASSLGNPTGELFF
TGTGCCAGCAGCTTAGGGAACCCAACCGGGGAGCTGTTTTTT
>TRBJ2-3|TRBV14|.|few
CASSQALVDTQYF
TGTGCCAGCAGCCAAGCTCTAGTGGATACGCAGTATTTT
>TRBJ2-5|TRBV4-1|TRBD1|.
CASSPAGTDTAQETQYF
TGCGCCAGCAGCCCGGCCGGGACAGATACAGCCCAAGAGACCCAGTACTTC
>TRBJ2-7|TRBV5-6|.|.
CASSLASYEQYF
TGTGCCAGCAGCTTGGCCAGCTACGAGCAGTACTTC
>TRBJ2-1|TRBV29-1|.|.
CSANAGTPIAHNEQFF
TGCAGCGCCAACGCCGGGACGCCGATCGCCCACAATGAGCAGTTCTTC
>TRBJ2-1|TRBV29-1|TRBD2|.
CSVEGLADEQFF
TGCAGCGTTGAAGGACTAGCCGATGAGCAGTTCTTC
>TRBJ2-2|TRBV9|.|.
CASSVGGGGTTGELFF
TGTGCCAGCAGCGTAGGCGGGGGCGGTACCACCGGGGAGCTGTTTTTT
>TRBJ1-6|TRBV6-5|TRBD1|.
CASRTGAKINSPLHF
TGTGCCAGCAGGACAGGGGCTAAGATCAATTCACCCCTCCACTTT
>TRBJ2-1|TRBV30|TRBD1|.
CAWSRGRLTYNEQFF
TGTGCCTGGAGTAGGGGGCGCCTTACCTACAATGAGCAGTTCTTC